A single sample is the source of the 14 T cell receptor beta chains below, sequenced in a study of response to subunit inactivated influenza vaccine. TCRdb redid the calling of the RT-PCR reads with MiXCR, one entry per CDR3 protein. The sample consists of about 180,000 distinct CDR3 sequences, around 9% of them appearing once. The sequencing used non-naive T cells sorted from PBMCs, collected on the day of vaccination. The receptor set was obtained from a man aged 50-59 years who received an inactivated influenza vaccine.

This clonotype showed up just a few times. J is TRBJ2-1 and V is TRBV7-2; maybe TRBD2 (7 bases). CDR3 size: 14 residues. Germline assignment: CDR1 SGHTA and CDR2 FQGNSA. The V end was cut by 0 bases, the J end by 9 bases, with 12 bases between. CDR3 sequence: CASSLAGGPLEQFF. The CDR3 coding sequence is TGTGCCAGCAGCTTAGCGGGGGGGCCTCTTGAGCAGTTCTTC.

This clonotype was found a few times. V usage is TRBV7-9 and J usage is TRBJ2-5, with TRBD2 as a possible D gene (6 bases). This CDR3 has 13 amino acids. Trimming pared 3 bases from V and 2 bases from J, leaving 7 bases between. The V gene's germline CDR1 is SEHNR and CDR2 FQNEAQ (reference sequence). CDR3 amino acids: CASSFSGQETQYF. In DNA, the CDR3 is TGTGCCAGCAGCTTTAGCGGACAAGAGACCCAGTACTTC.

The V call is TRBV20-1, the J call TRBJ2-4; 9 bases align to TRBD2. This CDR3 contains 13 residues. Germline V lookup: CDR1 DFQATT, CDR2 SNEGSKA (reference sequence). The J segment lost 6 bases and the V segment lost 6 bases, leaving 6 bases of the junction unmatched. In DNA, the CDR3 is TGCAGTGCAAAAATAGCGGGAGTAAACATTCAGTACTTC. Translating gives CSAKIAGVNIQYF.

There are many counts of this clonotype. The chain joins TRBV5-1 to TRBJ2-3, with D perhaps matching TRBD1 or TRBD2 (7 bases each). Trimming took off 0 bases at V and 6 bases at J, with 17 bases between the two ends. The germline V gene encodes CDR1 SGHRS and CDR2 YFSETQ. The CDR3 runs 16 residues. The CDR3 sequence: CASSLDGTAGRDTQYF. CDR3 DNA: TGCGCCAGCAGCTTGGACGGGACAGCCGGGAGGGATACGCAGTATTTT.

CDR3 in DNA: TGCAGTGCCCCGGGGGTAGCGGGCGCGAACACCGGGGAGCTGTTTTTT. It translates to CSAPGVAGANTGELFF. The chain carries TRBV20-1 and TRBJ2-2; TRBD2 matches 7 bases. Germline values: CDR1 DFQATT, CDR2 SNEGSKA (reference sequence). The CDR3 has 16 residues. V was clipped by 6 bases and J by 0 bases; unmatched bases: 10.

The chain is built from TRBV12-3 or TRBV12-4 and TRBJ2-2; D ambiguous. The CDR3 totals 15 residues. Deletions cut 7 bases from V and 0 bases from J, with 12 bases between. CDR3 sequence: CASTGWWANTGELFF. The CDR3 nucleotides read TGTGCCAGCACCGGGTGGTGGGCGAACACCGGGGAGCTGTTTTTT.

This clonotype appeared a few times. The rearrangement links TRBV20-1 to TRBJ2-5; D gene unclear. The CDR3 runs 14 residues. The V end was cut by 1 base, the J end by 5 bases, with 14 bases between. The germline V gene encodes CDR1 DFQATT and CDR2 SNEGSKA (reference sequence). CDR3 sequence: CSARGLLEGETQYF. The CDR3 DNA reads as TGCAGTGCTAGAGGTCTACTGGAAGGGGAGACCCAGTACTTC.

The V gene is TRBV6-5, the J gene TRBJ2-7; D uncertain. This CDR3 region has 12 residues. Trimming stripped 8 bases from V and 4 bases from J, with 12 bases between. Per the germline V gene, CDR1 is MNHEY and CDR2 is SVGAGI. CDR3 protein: CASGSPSYEQYF. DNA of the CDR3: TGTGCCAGCGGGTCGCCCAGTTACGAGCAGTACTTC.

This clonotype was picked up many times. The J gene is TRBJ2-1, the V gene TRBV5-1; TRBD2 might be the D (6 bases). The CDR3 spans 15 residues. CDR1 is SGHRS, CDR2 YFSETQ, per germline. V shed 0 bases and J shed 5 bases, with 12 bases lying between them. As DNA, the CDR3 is TGCGCCAGCAGCTTGGCGGGGGTAGCGAACAATGAGCAGTTCTTC. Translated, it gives CASSLAGVANNEQFF.

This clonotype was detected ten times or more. DNA of the CDR3: TGCAGTGCTCCAGACTACACTGAAGCTTTCTTT. Its protein is CSAPDYTEAFF. The V gene is TRBV20-1, the J gene TRBJ1-1; D not certain. This CDR3 has 11 residues. V dropped 5 bases and J dropped 3 bases, with 7 bases sitting between them. Germline assignment: CDR1 DFQATT and CDR2 SNEGSKA (reference sequence).

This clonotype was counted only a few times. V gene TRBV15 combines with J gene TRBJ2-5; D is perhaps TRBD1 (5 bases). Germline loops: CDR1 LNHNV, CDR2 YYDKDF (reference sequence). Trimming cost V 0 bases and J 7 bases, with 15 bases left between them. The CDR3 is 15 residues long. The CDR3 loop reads CATSRDPTVQGTQYF. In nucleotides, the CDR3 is TGTGCCACCAGCAGAGATCCGACCGTTCAGGGGACCCAGTACTTC.

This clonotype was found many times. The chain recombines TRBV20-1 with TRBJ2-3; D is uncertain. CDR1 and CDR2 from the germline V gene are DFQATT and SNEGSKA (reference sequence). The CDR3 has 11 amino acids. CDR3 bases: TGCAGGAGCACAACCACAGATACGCAGTATTTT. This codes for CRSTTTDTQYF.

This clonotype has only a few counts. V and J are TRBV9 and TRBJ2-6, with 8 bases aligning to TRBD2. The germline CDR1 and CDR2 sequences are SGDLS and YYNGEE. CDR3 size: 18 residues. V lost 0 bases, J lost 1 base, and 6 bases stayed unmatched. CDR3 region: CASSVVLAAPSGANVLTF. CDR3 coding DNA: TGTGCCAGCAGCGTAGTACTAGCGGCTCCTTCTGGGGCCAACGTCCTGACTTTC. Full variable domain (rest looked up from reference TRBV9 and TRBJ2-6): DSGVTQTPKHLITATGQRVTLRCSPRSGDLSVYWYQQSLDQGLQFLIQYYNGEERAKGNILERFSAQQFPDLHSELNLSSLELGDSALYFCASSVVLAAPSGANVLTFGAGSRLTVL.

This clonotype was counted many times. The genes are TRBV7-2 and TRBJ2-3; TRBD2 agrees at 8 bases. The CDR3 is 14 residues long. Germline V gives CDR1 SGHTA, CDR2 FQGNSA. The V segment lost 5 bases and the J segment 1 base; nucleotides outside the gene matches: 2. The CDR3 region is CASSRGGGTDTQYF. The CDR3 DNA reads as TGTGCCAGCAGCCGGGGGGGAGGCACAGATACGCAGTATTTT.